Listed here is a single T cell receptor (beta chain). Its antigen is unidentified. The data were obtained in a study of monozygotic twins with inflammatory bowel disease. Looked up from germline, CDR1 is SGHTA and CDR2 is FQGNSA. The CDR3 consists of 15 residues. Whole-study findings and limits: It was in IBD patients that TCRbeta diversity (inverse Simpson) was lower than in healthy co-twins.

Using the 5' RACE reads, TCRdb records one entry per CDR3 protein without DNA. This repertoire includes around 380,000 distinct CDR3 sequences. Sequences were obtained from blood. The chain carries TRBV7-2 and TRBJ2-3; TCRdb selects TRBD1, and the lack of DNA leaves this call unchecked. The sequence derives from a human donor with ulcerative colitis or Crohn's disease, or a healthy co-twin of an affected twin (not recorded which). CDR3 amino acids: CASSLDQGSTDTQYF.